This T cell receptor beta chain derives from a study of T cell repertoires in aging, cancer and after chemotherapy. CDR3 size: 12 residues. V was cut by 3 bases and J by 1 base, with 5 bases left in between. Germline V gives CDR1 DFQATT, CDR2 SNEGSKA (reference sequence). Multiplex touch-down PCR with TRB-A/B primers amplified rearranged V-D-J TRB sequences. TCRdb called the multiplex PCR reads again in MiXCR, with one record for every CDR3 protein. In the table there are several thousand distinct CDR3 sequences, about 25% of which are singletons. This clonotype is a singleton in its sample. Peripheral blood genomic DNA, not sorted cells or RNA, was the template.

This sequence originates from a human donor with a solid tumor. The sample was blood. This sequence joins TRBV20-1 and TRBJ2-3; D gene uncertain. The CDR3 reads CSASPRTDTQYF. The CDR3 region has the DNA TGCAGTGCTAGCCCGCGCACAGATACGCAGTATTTT.